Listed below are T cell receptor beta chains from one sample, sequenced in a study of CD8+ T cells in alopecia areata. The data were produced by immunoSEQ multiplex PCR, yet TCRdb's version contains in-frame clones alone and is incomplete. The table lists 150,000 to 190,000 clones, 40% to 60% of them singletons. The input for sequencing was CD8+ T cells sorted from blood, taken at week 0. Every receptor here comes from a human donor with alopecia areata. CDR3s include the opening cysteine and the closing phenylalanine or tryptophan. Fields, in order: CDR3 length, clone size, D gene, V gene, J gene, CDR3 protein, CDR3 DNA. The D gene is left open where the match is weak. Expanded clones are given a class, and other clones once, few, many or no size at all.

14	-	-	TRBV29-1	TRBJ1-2	CSATLPEEGYGYTF	TGCAGCGCCACCCTCCCCGAGGAAGGCTATGGCTACACCTTC
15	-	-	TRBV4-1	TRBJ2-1	CASSQLPSAGNEQFF	TGCGCCAGCAGCCAACTTCCCTCGGCTGGCAATGAGCAGTTCTTC
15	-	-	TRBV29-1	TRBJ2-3	CSVGGGSQGADTQYF	TGCAGCGTTGGGGGTGGGAGTCAGGGTGCAGATACGCAGTATTTT
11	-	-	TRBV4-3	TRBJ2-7	CASSQGAEQYF	TGCGCCAGCAGCCAAGGCGCCGAGCAGTACTTC
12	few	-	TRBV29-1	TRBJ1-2	CSVDRVNYGYTF	TGCAGCGTTGACAGGGTGAACTATGGCTACACCTTC
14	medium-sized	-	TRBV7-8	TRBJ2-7	CASSPGTVSYEQYF	TGTGCCAGCAGCCCAGGGACGGTCTCCTACGAGCAGTACTTC
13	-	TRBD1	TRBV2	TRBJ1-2	CASSDRVRDGYTF	TGTGCCAGCAGCGACAGGGTGAGAGATGGCTACACCTTC
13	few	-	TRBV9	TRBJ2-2	CASSPGLPGELFF	TGTGCCAGCAGCCCGGGACTCCCCGGGGAGCTGTTTTTT
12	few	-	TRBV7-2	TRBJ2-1	CASSSGRGEQFF	TGTGCCAGCAGCTCTGGCCGGGGGGAGCAGTTCTTC
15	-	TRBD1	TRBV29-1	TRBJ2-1	CSVPPGQGRDNEQFF	TGCAGCGTCCCTCCGGGACAGGGAAGAGACAATGAGCAGTTCTTC
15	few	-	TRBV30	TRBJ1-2	CAWKVLQGDGYGYTF	TGTGCCTGGAAGGTGTTGCAGGGTGATGGCTATGGCTACACCTTC